These T cell receptor beta chains were read from a single sample in a study of radiotherapy plus CTLA-4 blockade in lung cancer. Generated by immunoSEQ multiplex PCR, the TCRdb table keeps only in-frame clones and is missing some. The sample lists around 120,000 clones; more than 65% were seen once. Sequenced here: peripheral blood, sampled from a patient treated with radiotherapy plus ipilimumab. The receptors were gathered from a human donor with non-small cell lung cancer who had a partial response to radiotherapy plus ipilimumab. The CDR3 runs from the conserved cysteine through the conserved F or W. Some rows have no size entry. The others give once, few or many, or a class for an expanded clone.

clone size	V gene	J gene	CDR3 protein
-	TRBV2	TRBJ1-2	CASSLGQGAPNGYTF
-	TRBV5-1	TRBJ1-4	CASSLRTGEEKLFF
-	TRBV6-6	TRBJ2-1	CASRTGASGEQFF
once	TRBV7-9	TRBJ2-1	CASSLGGLAGVDEQFF
-	TRBV6-4	TRBJ2-1	CASSPFRLADVNEQFF
-	TRBV6-1	TRBJ1-5	CASSEGNRGHQPQHF
once	TRBV27	TRBJ1-1	CASGAAVTEAFF
-	TRBV19	TRBJ1-2	CASSRTGFGYTF
-	TRBV5-6	TRBJ2-5	CASSLVGQGGRQYF
-	TRBV27	TRBJ2-3	CASSLLTSPDTQYF
-	TRBV15	TRBJ2-1	CATSRGDSLYNEQFF
-	TRBV5-1	TRBJ1-1	CASSQGQPSKAEAFF
-	TRBV27	TRBJ1-2	CASSTGTVSGYTF
-	TRBV15	TRBJ2-5	CATSRRSGGAETQYF
-	TRBV6-5	TRBJ1-2	CASSSPGQVNYGYTF
-	TRBV30	TRBJ2-3	CAWNRADTDTQYF
few	TRBV6-6	TRBJ2-7	CASSSFQSYEQYF
-	TRBV5-4	TRBJ2-3	CASSRPPTSGSGYTQYF
-	TRBV5-1	TRBJ2-5	CASSLPTGREETQYF
-	TRBV7-7	TRBJ2-2	CASSQDYTGELFF